The subject of this entry is one T cell receptor (beta chain). The antigen it binds to is not known. No quality values exist for individual bases; no much larger clone is one base distant. Germline trimming amounts to 0 bases on V and 8 bases on J, with 12 as the count of junction bases outside the gene matches. CDR1 SGHRS and CDR2 YFSETQ were looked up in the germline V gene. The CDR3 starts with the cysteine, ends with the phenylalanine, and has 17 residues. Only CDR3 DNA remains: 51 bases, in frame from the first base. Using the deep immunoSEQ assay, TCR CDR3 regions were amplified from genomic DNA by multiplex PCR. Extracted genomic DNA from each cell subset was spread evenly across all wells of several immunoSEQ 96-well plates, with each plate serving as a replicate. For sorted subsets, each replicate PCR was loaded with approximately 0.2 ug genomic DNA, equivalent to 25,000 to 35,000 T cell genomes. Purified libraries were quantified with a Qubit 3.0 fluorometer, sized on a Bioanalyzer 2100, and re-quantified with the KAPA Library Quantification kit. A separate single-read 150-cycle Illumina NextSeq 550 flow cell was used to sequence each immunoSEQ 96-well plate. The published analysis was carried out like this. Because only junctional sequences without quality scores were contained in the immunoSEQ output, filtering matching that applied to full-length reads could not be performed. To assign V/J genes and CDR3, sequences were annotated against IMGT germline references using PyIR, a Python wrapper for IgBLAST v1.9. Reads with weak V/J assignments (E-value above 1e-6), missing CDR3, stop codons, out-of-frame junctions, or ambiguous translated residues were removed. V3J clonotypes were defined by identical inferred V gene, J gene, and CDR3 amino acid sequence. The percentage overlap between two repertoires was calculated by dividing the number of shared unique clonotypes by the size of the smaller repertoire. Richness of each repertoire was evaluated using RTK rarefaction, the Chao1 estimator, and Recon v2.1 estimates of unobserved clonotypes. Generation probabilities for all TCRbeta clonotypes obtained by the gDNA method from a few donors were computed using OLGA. The immuneACCESS repertoire file appears here via TCRdb, limited to in-frame rearrangements. These files lack a portion of the clones; in checked studies, under half of the deficit traces to unresolved V genes, and the cause of the others is not known. That table furnishes V, J and clone size, whereas the DNA furnished D and trimming. Present in this sample are under 850,000 clones, 80% to 95% of which were seen just once. Approximately 25% of the sample rests with the top ten.

The data originate from a study of shared clonotypes between healthy human individuals (dated by TCRdb to about 2020). In terms of the full investigation: Two women and a few men aged 18 to 49 years were included in the cohort. For each donor, CD4 naive and CD4 memory were each given three plates, CD8 naive was given two plates, and CD8 memory was given one plate. To estimate repertoire size and how much clonotypes are shared between individuals, the study performed deep sequencing of blood TCR repertoires from a few healthy adults. Libraries were prepared and TCR repertoires were sequenced by different laboratories using diverse techniques, in order to increase sequencing depth and limit assay-specific biases. Each donor's leukapheresis produced roughly between about 0.8 and 8.9 billion PBMCs. Results the study describes overall, beyond this receptor: Only blood was sampled, and tissue TCR repertoires likely differ from those in blood. When several donors were compared, the shared fraction of clonotypes was about 5% for naive CD4, around 4% for naive CD8, 2.3% for memory CD4, and around 0.37% for memory CD8. The genetic and exposure-history diversity represented was limited by the small number of donors. Higher generation probabilities were observed for clonotypes shared by all four sorted-subset donors than for non-shared clonotypes. Naive subsets generally had larger estimated clonotype richness than memory subsets. Pairwise subsampling indicated that sequencing depth was expected to affect the degree of clonotype sharing among donors. Even with the large sequencing depth, rarefaction of the sorted-subset datasets indicated that sequencing was incomplete.

For the CD8 naive samples, CD45RO-negative cells were positively selected for CCR7, yielding a CD45RA+CCR7+ population from which TemRA cells were excluded. Healthy HIV-negative adults with no recently reported acute infections or vaccinations were included as donors. Only Caucasian adults living in Nashville, Tennessee, USA were represented among the donors. Blood was collected by leukapheresis, and PBMCs were isolated by Ficoll-Histopaque density gradient centrifugation and then cryopreserved in liquid nitrogen vapor phase. Analytical flow cytometry was used to check the purity and quantity of each magnetically sorted T cell population. Genomic DNA was isolated from each sorted fraction and quantified by UV absorbance on a Nanodrop 2000c.

Recombination linked TRBV5-1 to TRBJ2-1; the central 9 bases match TRBD2. The source of this sequence is a young man in good health. The sequencing input was naive CD8+ T cells sorted from blood. The intended sense of this specimen's cell subset or site label: CD45RA+CCR7+. The DNA sequence reads TGCGCCAGCAGCTTGGCCTTGCGCGGGAGGGCCAATGATGAGCAGTTCTTC. This codes for CASSLALRGRANDEQFF.